The clone carrying this T cell receptor (beta chain) appeared a single time. Its antigen remains unidentified. The germline gives CDR1 SNHLY, CDR2 FYNNEI. The CDR3 extends over 14 amino acids. V was clipped by 7 bases and J by 3 bases, with 14 bases between them. The data derive from a study of identical twins. Regarding the study as a whole: Where beta out-of-frame sequences were concerned, excess twin sharing was weaker. Out-of-frame sharing of TCR alpha in monozygotic twins was underestimated by models. There is a chance that invariant MAIT and iNKT cells partially muddied zero-insertion analyses. Whereas memory repertoires showed no such difference, abundant cord blood beta clonotypes carried fewer insertions.

MiXCR, run by TCRdb on the 5' RACE reads, gives a single entry per CDR3 protein. The sample shows some 500,000 distinct CDR3 sequences, roughly an eighth of them seen only once. These sequences were also reported in another study, on yellow fever vaccine responses in identical twins.

The J gene is TRBJ2-3, the V gene TRBV2, with D perhaps assigned TRBD1 or TRBD2 (5 bases each). This clonotype was sampled from a woman under 30 in good health. The sequencing input was CD4+ T cells sorted from blood. The CDR3 DNA follows: TGTGCCAGCACGGGACCCTCACGGACAGATACGCAGTATTTT. Encoded protein: CASTGPSRTDTQYF.